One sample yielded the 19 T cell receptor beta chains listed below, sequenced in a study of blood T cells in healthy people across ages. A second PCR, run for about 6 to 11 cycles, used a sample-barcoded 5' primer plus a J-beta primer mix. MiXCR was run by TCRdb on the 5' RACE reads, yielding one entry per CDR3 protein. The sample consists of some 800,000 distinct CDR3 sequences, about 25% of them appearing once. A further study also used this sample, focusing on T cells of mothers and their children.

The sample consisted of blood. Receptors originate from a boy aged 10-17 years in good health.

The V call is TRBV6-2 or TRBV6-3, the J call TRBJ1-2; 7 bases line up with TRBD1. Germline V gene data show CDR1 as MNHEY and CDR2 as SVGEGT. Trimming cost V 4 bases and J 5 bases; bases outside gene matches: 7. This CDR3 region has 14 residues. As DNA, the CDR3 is TGTGCCAGCAGTTCAGGAGGACAGGTGTATGGCTACACCTTC. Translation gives CASSSGGQVYGYTF.

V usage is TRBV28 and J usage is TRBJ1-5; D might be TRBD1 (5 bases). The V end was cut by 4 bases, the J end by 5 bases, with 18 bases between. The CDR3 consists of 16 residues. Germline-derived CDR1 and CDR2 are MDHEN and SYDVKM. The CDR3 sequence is CASSSPDRGAHQPQHF. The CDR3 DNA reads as TGTGCCAGCAGTTCGCCCGACAGAGGGGCTCATCAGCCCCAGCATTTT.

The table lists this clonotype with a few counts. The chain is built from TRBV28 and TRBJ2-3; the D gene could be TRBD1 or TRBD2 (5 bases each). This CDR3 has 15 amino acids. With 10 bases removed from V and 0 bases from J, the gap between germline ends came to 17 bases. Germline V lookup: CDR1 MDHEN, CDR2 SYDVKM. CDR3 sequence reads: CATRSGTQSTDTQYF. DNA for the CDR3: TGTGCCACAAGATCCGGGACCCAAAGCACAGATACGCAGTATTTT.

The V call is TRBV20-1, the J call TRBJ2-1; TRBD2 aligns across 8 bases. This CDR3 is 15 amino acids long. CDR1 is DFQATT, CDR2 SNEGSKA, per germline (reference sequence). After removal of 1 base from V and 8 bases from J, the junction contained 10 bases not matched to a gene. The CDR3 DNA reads TGCAGTGCTAGAGCTCGAGCGGGAGCTTCTGATGAGCAGTTCTTC. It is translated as CSARARAGASDEQFF.

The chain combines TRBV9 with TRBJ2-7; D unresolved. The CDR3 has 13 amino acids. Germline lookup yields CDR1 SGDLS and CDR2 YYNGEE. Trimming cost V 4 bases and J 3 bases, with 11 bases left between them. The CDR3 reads CASSPSYGYEQYF. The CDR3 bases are TGTGCCAGCAGCCCTTCCTATGGCTACGAGCAGTACTTC.

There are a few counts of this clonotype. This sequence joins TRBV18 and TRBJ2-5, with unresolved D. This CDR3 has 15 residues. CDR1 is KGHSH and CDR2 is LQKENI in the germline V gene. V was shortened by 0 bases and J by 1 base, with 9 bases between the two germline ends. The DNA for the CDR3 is TGTGCCAGCTCACCACCTGACCGTAGCCAAGAGACCCAGTACTTC. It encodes CASSPPDRSQETQYF.

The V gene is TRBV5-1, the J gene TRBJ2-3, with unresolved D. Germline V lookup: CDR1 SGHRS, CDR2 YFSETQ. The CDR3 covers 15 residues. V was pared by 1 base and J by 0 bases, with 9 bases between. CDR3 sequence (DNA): TGCGCCAGCAGCTTGCCGGCAAGAAGCACAGATACGCAGTATTTT. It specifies CASSLPARSTDTQYF.

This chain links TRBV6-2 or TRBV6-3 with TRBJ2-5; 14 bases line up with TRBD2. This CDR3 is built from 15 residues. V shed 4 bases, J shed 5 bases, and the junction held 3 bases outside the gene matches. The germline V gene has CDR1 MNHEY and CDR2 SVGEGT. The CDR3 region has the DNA TGTGCCAGCAGTTCCTGGACTAGCGGGGGGGAGACCCAGTACTTC. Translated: CASSSWTSGGETQYF.

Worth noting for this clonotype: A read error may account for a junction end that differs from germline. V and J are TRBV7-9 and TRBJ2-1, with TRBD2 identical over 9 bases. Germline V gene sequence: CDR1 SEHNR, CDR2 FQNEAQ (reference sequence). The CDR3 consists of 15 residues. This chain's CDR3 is CACSSLAGIGNEQFF. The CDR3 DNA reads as TGTGCCTGCAGCTCCCTAGCGGGAATCGGGAATGAGCAGTTCTTC.

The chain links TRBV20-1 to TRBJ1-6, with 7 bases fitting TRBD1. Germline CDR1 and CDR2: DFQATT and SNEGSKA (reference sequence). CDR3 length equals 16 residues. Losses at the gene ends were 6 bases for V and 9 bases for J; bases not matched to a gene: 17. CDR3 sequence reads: CSARSTTTGSGSPLHF. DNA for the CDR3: TGCAGTGCCCGAAGCACCACGACAGGGAGTGGTTCACCCCTCCACTTT.

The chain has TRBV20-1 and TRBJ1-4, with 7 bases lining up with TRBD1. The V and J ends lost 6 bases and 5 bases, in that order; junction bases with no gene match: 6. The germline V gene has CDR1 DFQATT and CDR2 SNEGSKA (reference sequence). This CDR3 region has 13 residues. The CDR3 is CSAPDRINEKLFF. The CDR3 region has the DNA TGCAGTGCACCGGACAGGATCAATGAAAAACTGTTTTTT.

CDR3 loop: CASSSDYTSYEQYF. In nucleotides, the CDR3 is TGTGCCAGCAGCTCGGACTATACCTCCTACGAGCAGTACTTC. The rearrangement uses TRBV7-2 and TRBJ2-7, with a tentative D call TRBD2 (6 bases). The V and J ends lost 4 bases and 0 bases respectively, with 10 bases between them. CDR1 is SGHTA and CDR2 is FQGNSA in the germline V gene. The CDR3 has 14 amino acids.

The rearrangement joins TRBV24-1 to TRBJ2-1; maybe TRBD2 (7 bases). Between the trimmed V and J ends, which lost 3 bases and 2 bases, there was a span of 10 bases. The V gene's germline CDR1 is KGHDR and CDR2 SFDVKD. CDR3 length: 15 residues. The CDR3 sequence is CATSDAGAAYNEQFF. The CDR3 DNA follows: TGTGCCACCAGTGATGCGGGGGCCGCCTACAATGAGCAGTTCTTC.

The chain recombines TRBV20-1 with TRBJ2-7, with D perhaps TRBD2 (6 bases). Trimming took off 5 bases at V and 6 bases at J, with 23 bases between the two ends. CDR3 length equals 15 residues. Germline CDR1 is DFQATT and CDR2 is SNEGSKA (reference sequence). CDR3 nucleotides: TGCAGTGCTGAACTACTCAGCGGGCCCTCCCTCGAGCAGTACTTC. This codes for CSAELLSGPSLEQYF.

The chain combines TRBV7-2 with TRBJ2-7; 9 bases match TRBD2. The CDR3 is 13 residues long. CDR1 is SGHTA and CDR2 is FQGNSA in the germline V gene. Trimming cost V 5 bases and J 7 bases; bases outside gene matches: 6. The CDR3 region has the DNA TGTGCCAGCAGCCCGGGACTAGCTGGGGAGCAGTACTTC. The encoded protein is CASSPGLAGEQYF.

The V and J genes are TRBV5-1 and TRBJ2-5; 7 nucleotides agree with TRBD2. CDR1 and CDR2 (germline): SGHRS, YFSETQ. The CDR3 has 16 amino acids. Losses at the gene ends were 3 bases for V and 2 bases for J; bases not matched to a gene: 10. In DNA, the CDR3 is TGCGCCAGCAGCTCATCATTCACTAGCGCGCAAGAGACCCAGTACTTC. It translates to CASSSSFTSAQETQYF. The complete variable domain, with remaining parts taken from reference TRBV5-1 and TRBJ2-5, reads KAGVTQTPRYLIKTRGQQVTLSCSPISGHRSVSWYQQTPGQGLQFLFEYFSETQRNKGNFPGRFSGRQFSNSRSEMNVSTLELGDSALYLCASSSSFTSAQETQYFGPGTRLLVL.

CDR3 DNA sequence: TGCAGCGTCCTTCACGACACTGAAGCTTTCTTT. It specifies CSVLHDTEAFF. The chain uses TRBV29-1 and TRBJ1-1; D is unresolved. V lost 6 bases to trimming and J lost 3 bases, with 8 bases between them. Per germline, CDR1 SQVTM and CDR2 ANQGSEA. This CDR3 has 11 amino acids.

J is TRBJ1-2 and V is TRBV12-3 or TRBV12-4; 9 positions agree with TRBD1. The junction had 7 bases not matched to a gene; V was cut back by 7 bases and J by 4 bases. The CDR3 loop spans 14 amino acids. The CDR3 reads CASKTGQGVYGYTF. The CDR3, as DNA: TGTGCCAGCAAGACGGGACAGGGAGTCTATGGCTACACCTTC.

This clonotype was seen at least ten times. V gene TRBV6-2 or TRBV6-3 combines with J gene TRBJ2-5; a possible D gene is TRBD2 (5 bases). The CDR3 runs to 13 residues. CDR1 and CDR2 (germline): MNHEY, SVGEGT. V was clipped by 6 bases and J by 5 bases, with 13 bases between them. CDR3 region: CASSPGWEETQYF. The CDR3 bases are TGTGCCAGCAGCCCCGGATGGGAGGAGACCCAGTACTTC.